The 18 T cell receptor beta chains below come from one sample, sequenced in a study of control samples from healthy donors and cancer patients. Libraries were prepared by immunoSEQ multiplex PCR; TCRdb keeps only in-frame clonotypes and omits some of them. The sample holds approximately 140,000 clones, 89% seen once. Sample: PBMCs. These receptors originate from a man in his fifties with head and neck cancer.

The rearrangement links TRBV5-4 to TRBJ1-3; 7 positions match TRBD1. After removal of 4 bases from V and 0 bases from J, the junction contained 7 bases not matched to a gene. CDR3 length: 16 amino acids. CDR1 and CDR2 (germline): SGHNT, YYREEE (reference sequence). CDR3: CASSRDWDSSGNTIYF. CDR3 DNA sequence: TGTGCCAGCAGCCGAGACTGGGACAGCTCTGGAAACACCATATATTTT.

This CDR3 is CASSQGQAFNNEQFF. CDR3 nucleotides: TGTGCCAGCAGTCAAGGACAGGCCTTTAACAATGAGCAGTTCTTC. The V call is TRBV28, the J call TRBJ2-1, with TRBD1 matching 7 bases. The germline V gene has CDR1 MDHEN and CDR2 SYDVKM. J was trimmed by 5 bases and V by 5 bases; bases with no gene match: 9. The CDR3 sequence is 15 residues long. Looking up the rest from reference TRBV28 and TRBJ2-1 gives the full variable domain: DVKVTQSSRYLVKRTGEKVFLECVQDMDHENMFWYRQDPGLGLRLIYFSYDVKMKEKGDIPEGYSVSREKKERFSLILESASTNQTSMYLCASSQGQAFNNEQFFGPGTRLTVL.

This chain joins TRBV6-5 and TRBJ1-2; 7 positions match TRBD1. Germline V gene lookup returns CDR1 MNHEY and CDR2 SVGAGI. This CDR3 has 16 residues. V was clipped by 4 bases and J by 2 bases; unmatched bases: 10. CDR3 loop: CASSSRGQERNYGYTF. CDR3 nucleotide sequence: TGTGCCAGCAGTTCCCGAGGACAGGAGAGAAACTATGGCTACACCTTC.

V gene TRBV3-1 (or the pseudogene TRBV3-2) combines with J gene TRBJ2-1, with TRBD2 as a possible D gene (5 bases). Germline assignment: CDR1 LGHDT and CDR2 YNNKEL (reference sequence). This CDR3 contains 17 residues. Trimming took off 0 bases at V and 2 bases at J, with 14 bases between the two ends. As DNA, the CDR3 is TGTGCCAGCAGCCAAGATCCGCGTCCCGGGGCCTACAATGAGCAGTTCTTC. Translated: CASSQDPRPGAYNEQFF.

In its sample, this clone was seen once. This sequence joins TRBV10-3 and TRBJ2-1; 13 nucleotides agree with TRBD2. The CDR3 spans 15 residues. V trimming: 6 bases; J trimming: 7 bases; junction bases outside the gene matches: 6. The germline V gene encodes CDR1 ENHRY and CDR2 SYGVKD. CDR3 protein: CAISETGLAGNEQFF. CDR3 nucleotide sequence: TGTGCCATCAGCGAGACGGGACTAGCGGGGAATGAGCAGTTCTTC.

J is TRBJ1-5 and V is TRBV19; D is unclear. Trimming took off 7 bases at V and 6 bases at J, with 10 bases between the two ends. This CDR3 region has 12 residues. Germline-derived CDR1 and CDR2 are LNHDA and SQIVND (reference sequence). This chain's CDR3 is CASKVIGQPQHF. CDR3 nucleotide sequence: TGTGCCAGTAAGGTGATAGGTCAGCCCCAGCATTTT.

This clone was seen once. The chain couples TRBV10-3 to TRBJ2-1; 10 bases agree with TRBD1. V lost 10 bases, J lost 6 bases, and 15 bases stayed unmatched. The CDR3 is 16 residues long. Germline loops: CDR1 ENHRY, CDR2 SYGVKD. CDR3 bases: TGTGCCACCCGACGACGACAGGGGGCAGATTTCAATGAGCAGTTCTTC. Protein: CATRRRQGADFNEQFF.

This chain joins TRBV5-8 and TRBJ2-7; D gene ambiguous. Trimming cost V 0 bases and J 2 bases, with 6 bases left between them. The CDR3 covers 13 residues. Germline assignment: CDR1 SGHTS and CDR2 YDEGEE. The CDR3 loop reads CASSLGRTYEQYF. Here the CDR3 DNA reads TGTGCCAGCAGCTTGGGACGGACCTACGAGCAGTACTTC.

The chain employs TRBV6-5 and TRBJ1-5; D call uncertain. The germline V gene has CDR1 MNHEY and CDR2 SVGAGI. The CDR3 has 14 amino acids. Trimming removed 5 bases at V and 0 bases at J, with 8 bases between. In DNA form, the CDR3 reads TGTGCCAGCAGTCTATCTTATAGCAATCAGCCCCAGCATTTT. It translates to CASSLSYSNQPQHF.

CDR3 sequence: CASSYSDAGEQFF. For the CDR3, the DNA is TGTGCCAGCAGTTACTCGGATGCGGGGGAGCAGTTCTTC. J is TRBJ2-1 and V is TRBV6-2 or TRBV6-3; possible D gene TRBD2, 6 bases. Germline V gene sequence: CDR1 MNHEY, CDR2 SVGEGT. With 0 bases removed from V and 10 bases from J, the gap between germline ends came to 10 bases. The CDR3 has 13 residues.

The chain has TRBV5-1 and TRBJ2-2; no clear D. The CDR3 runs 14 residues. Germline loops: CDR1 SGHRS, CDR2 YFSETQ. V was clipped by 2 bases and J by 5 bases, with 10 bases between them. The chain's CDR3 is CASSFSSSTGELFF. CDR3 sequence (DNA): TGCGCCAGCAGCTTCAGCTCGAGTACCGGGGAGCTGTTTTTT.

This chain uses TRBV5-1 with TRBJ1-5; tentatively, D is TRBD1 (5 bases). CDR1 and CDR2 (germline): SGHRS, YFSETQ. Trimming stripped 4 bases from V and 5 bases from J, with 16 bases between. This CDR3 contains 15 residues. The CDR3 bases are TGCGCCAGCAGCCCCCGGGGGGAGAGGCATCAGCCCCAGCATTTT. Translated, it gives CASSPRGERHQPQHF. The full variable domain, its missing parts supplied by reference TRBV5-1 and TRBJ1-5, is KAGVTQTPRYLIKTRGQQVTLSCSPISGHRSVSWYQQTPGQGLQFLFEYFSETQRNKGNFPGRFSGRQFSNSRSEMNVSTLELGDSALYLCASSPRGERHQPQHFGDGTRLSIL.

The J gene is TRBJ1-2, the V gene TRBV7-2, with D perhaps matching TRBD1 (6 bases). Trimming stripped 0 bases from V and 4 bases from J, with 18 bases between. The CDR3 runs to 17 residues. Germline CDR1 is SGHTA and CDR2 is FQGNSA. The CDR3 loop reads CASSLADGGAGSYGYTF. CDR3 bases: TGTGCCAGCAGCTTAGCCGATGGGGGGGCGGGCTCCTATGGCTACACCTTC.

With respect to this clone: Mismatch with germline at one junction end may stem from a read error. The chain uses TRBV7-7 and TRBJ2-2; 8 nucleotides agree with TRBD1. The CDR3 is 15 amino acids. Looked up from germline, CDR1 is SSHAT and CDR2 is FNYEAQ (reference sequence). The CDR3: CASSAGQGNTGELFF. DNA for the CDR3: TGTGCTAGCAGCGCCGGACAGGGCAACACCGGGGAGCTGTTTTTT.

V gene TRBV11-3 combines with J gene TRBJ1-3; TRBD1 is a possible D gene (6 bases). Germline V lookup: CDR1 SGHNT, CDR2 YENEEA. The CDR3 consists of 16 residues. The V gene lost 4 bases and the J gene lost 0 bases, with 13 bases spanning the gap. Written as DNA, the CDR3 is TGTGCCAGCAGCTCCACGGAGGACAGCTCTGGAAACACCATATATTTT. This sequence encodes CASSSTEDSSGNTIYF.

The rearrangement links TRBV28 to TRBJ2-2, with D tentatively TRBD1 (5 bases). V lost 1 base and J 0 bases, leaving 9 bases between the germline ends. Per the germline V gene, CDR1 is MDHEN and CDR2 is SYDVKM. The CDR3 totals 16 residues. CDR3 DNA: TGTGCCAGCAGTTTATTCAGGGCCCCGAACACCGGGGAGCTGTTTTTT. It translates to CASSLFRAPNTGELFF. Using reference TRBV28 and TRBJ2-2 for the parts outside the CDR3, the full variable domain is DVKVTQSSRYLVKRTGEKVFLECVQDMDHENMFWYRQDPGLGLRLIYFSYDVKMKEKGDIPEGYSVSREKKERFSLILESASTNQTSMYLCASSLFRAPNTGELFFGEGSRLTVL.

J is TRBJ1-3 and V is TRBV7-9; maybe TRBD1 (6 bases). V dropped 4 bases and J dropped 0 bases, with 10 bases sitting between them. The length of the CDR3 is 15 residues. CDR1 is SEHNR and CDR2 is FQNEAQ in the germline V gene (reference sequence). The CDR3 bases are TGTGCCAGCAGCTCACAGGGTTTCTCTGGAAACACCATATATTTT. The encoded protein is CASSSQGFSGNTIYF.

This clone appeared a single time. The rearrangement uses TRBV24-1 and TRBJ2-5, with D unresolved. Between the trimmed V and J ends, which lost 3 bases and 2 bases, there was a span of 9 bases. This CDR3 is built from 14 residues. CDR1 is KGHDR, CDR2 SFDVKD, per germline. Written as DNA, the CDR3 is TGTGCCACCAGTGATACTCTCAGGCAAGAGACCCAGTACTTC. It translates to CATSDTLRQETQYF.